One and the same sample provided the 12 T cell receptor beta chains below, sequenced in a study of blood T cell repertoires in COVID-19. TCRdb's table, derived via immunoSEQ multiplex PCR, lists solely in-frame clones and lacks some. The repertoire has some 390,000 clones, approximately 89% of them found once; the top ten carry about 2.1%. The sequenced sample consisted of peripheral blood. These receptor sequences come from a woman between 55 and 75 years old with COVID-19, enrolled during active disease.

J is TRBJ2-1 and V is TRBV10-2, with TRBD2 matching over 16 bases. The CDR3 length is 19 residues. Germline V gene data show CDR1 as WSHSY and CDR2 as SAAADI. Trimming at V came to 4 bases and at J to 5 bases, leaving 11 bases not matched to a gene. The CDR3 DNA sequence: TGCGCCAGCAGTGTCCCGGGACTAGCGGGGGGGCCTTCCCACAATGAGCAGTTCTTC. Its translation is CASSVPGLAGGPSHNEQFF.

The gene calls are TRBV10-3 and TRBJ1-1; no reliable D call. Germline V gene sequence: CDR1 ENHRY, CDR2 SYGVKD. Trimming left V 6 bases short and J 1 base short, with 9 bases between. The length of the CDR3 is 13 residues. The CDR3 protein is CAIRVSGNTEAFF. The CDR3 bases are TGTGCCATCAGGGTATCCGGGAACACTGAAGCTTTCTTT.

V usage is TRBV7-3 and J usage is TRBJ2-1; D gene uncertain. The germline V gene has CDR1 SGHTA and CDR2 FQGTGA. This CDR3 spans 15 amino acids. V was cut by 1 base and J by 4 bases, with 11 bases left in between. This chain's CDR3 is CASSLIGPPYNEQFF. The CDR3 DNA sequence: TGTGCCAGCAGCTTAATTGGGCCCCCTTACAATGAGCAGTTCTTC.

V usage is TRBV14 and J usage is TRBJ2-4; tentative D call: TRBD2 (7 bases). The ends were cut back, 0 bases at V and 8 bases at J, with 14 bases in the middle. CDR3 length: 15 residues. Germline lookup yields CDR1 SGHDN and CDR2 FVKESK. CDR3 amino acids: CASSQDWQGRDIQYF. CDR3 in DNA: TGTGCCAGCAGCCAAGATTGGCAGGGGAGGGACATTCAGTACTTC.

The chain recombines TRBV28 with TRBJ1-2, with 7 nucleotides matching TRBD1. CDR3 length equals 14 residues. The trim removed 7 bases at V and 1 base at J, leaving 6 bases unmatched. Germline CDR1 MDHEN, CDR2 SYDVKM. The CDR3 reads CASKGAGINYGYTF. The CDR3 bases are TGTGCCAGCAAGGGGGCAGGGATTAACTATGGCTACACCTTC.

The CDR3 DNA sequence: TGTGCCAGCAGTTACGGACAGGGCGGGGACATTCAGTACTTC. It encodes CASSYGQGGDIQYF. The chain employs TRBV6-5 and TRBJ2-4; TRBD1 matches at 8 bases. This CDR3 contains 14 residues. After removal of 2 bases from V and 8 bases from J, the junction contained 5 bases not matched to a gene. Looked up from germline, CDR1 is MNHEY and CDR2 is SVGAGI.

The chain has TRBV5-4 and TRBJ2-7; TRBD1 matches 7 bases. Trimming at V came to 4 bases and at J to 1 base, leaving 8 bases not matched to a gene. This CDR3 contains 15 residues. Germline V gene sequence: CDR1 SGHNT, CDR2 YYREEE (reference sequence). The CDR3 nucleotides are TGTGCCAGCAGCATGAGGGGGACAGCTTCCTACGAGCAGTACTTC. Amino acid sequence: CASSMRGTASYEQYF.

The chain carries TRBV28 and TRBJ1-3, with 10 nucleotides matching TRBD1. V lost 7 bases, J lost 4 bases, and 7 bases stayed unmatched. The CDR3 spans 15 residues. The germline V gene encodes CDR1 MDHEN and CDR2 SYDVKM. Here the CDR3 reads CASTTTGGLGNTIYF. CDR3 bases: TGTGCCAGCACCACGACAGGGGGCTTAGGAAACACCATATATTTT.

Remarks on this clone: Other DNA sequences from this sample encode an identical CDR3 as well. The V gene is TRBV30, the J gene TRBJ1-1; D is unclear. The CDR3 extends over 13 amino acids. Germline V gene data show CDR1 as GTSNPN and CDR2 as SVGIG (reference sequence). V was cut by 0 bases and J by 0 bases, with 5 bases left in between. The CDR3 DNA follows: TGTGCCTGGAGTGTACAGCTGAACACTGAAGCTTTCTTT. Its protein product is CAWSVQLNTEAFF.

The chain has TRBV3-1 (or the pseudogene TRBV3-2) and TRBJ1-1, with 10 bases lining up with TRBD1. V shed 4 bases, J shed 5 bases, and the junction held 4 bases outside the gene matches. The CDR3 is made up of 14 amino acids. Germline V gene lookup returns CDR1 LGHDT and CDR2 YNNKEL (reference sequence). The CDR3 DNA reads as TGTGCCAGCAGCCGACAGGGGGCAGAAACTGAAGCTTTCTTT. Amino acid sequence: CASSRQGAETEAFF.

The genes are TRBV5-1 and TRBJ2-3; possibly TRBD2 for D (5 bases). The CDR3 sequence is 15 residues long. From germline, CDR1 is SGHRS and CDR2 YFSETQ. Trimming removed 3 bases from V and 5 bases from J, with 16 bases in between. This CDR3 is CASSSYSGSRDTQYF. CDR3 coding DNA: TGCGCCAGCAGCTCTTACAGCGGATCAAGAGATACGCAGTATTTT.

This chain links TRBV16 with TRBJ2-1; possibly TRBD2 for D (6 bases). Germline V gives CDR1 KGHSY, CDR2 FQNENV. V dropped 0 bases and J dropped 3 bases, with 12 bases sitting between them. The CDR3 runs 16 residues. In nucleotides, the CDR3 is TGTGCCAGCAGCCAATCTTTTCCGGGAGTCTACAATGAGCAGTTCTTC. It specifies CASSQSFPGVYNEQFF. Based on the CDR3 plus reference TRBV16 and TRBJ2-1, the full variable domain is GEEVAQTPKHLVRGEGQKAKLYCAPIKGHSYVFWYQQVLKNEFKFLISFQNENVFDETGMPKERFSAKCLPNSPCSLEIQATKLEDSAVYFCASSQSFPGVYNEQFFGPGTRLTVL.